The TCR beta chain described here comes from a study of Tregs in tolerant kidney transplant recipients. V lost 2 bases, J lost 11 bases, and 12 bases lay in between. The germline CDR1 and CDR2 sequences are DFQATT and SNEGSKA (reference sequence). The CDR3 has 11 amino acids. Using immunoSEQ multiplex PCR, the repertoire was profiled, and TCRdb retains in-frame clones only, with some absent. The repertoire holds around 52,000 clones, with around 88% as singletons. Unstimulated Tregs (CD4+CD25+CD127-) and CD4+CD25- non-Tregs were sorted from PBMCs. V is TRBV20-1 and J is TRBJ1-1; a possible D gene is TRBD1 (6 bases). What was sequenced was CD4+ T cells from blood. The source is a human donor in good health. For the CDR3, the DNA is TGCAGTGCTAGACAGGGGACGTACGCTTTCTTT. Translated: CSARQGTYAFF.